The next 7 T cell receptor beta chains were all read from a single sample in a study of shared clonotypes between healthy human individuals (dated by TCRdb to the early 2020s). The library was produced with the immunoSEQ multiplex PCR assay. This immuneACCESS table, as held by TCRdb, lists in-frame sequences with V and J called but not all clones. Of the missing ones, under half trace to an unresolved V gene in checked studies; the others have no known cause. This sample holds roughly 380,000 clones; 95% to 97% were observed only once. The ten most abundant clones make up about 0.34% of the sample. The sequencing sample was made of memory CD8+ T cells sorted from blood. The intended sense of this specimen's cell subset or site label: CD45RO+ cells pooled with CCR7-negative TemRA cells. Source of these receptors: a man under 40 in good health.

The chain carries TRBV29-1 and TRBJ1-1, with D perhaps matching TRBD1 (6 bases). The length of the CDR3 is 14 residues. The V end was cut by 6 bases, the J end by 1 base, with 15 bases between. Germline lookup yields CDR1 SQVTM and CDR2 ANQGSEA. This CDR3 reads CSVRGGMENTEAFF. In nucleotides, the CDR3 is TGCAGCGTCCGAGGGGGGATGGAGAACACTGAAGCTTTCTTT.

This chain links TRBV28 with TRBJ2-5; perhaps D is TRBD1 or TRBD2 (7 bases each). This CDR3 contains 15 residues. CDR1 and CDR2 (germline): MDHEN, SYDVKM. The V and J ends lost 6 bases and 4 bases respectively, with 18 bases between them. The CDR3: CASSSRQGGGETQYF. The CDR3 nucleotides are TGTGCCAGCAGCTCCCGGCAGGGGGGGGGAGAGACCCAGTACTTC.

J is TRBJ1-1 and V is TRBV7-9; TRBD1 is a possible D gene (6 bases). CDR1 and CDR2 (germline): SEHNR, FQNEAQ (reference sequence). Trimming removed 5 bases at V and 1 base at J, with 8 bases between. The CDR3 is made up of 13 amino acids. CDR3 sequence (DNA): TGTGCCAGCAGCCCCAGGGGGAACACTGAAGCTTTCTTT. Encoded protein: CASSPRGNTEAFF.

The CDR3 region is CASSTITSGRADEQFF. DNA for the CDR3: TGTGCCAGCAGTACGATAACTAGCGGGAGGGCTGATGAGCAGTTCTTC. The V gene is TRBV6-6, the J gene TRBJ2-1, with 13 bases lining up with TRBD2. The germline V gene has CDR1 MNHNY and CDR2 SVGAGI (reference sequence). The J segment lost 8 bases and the V segment lost 5 bases, leaving 9 bases of the junction unmatched. The CDR3 consists of 16 residues.

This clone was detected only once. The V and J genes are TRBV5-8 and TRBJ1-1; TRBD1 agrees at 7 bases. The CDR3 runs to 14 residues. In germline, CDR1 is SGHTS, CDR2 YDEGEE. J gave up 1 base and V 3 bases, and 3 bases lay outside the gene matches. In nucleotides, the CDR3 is TGTGCCAGCAGCTCGGGACAGCCGAACACTGAAGCTTTCTTT. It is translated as CASSSGQPNTEAFF.

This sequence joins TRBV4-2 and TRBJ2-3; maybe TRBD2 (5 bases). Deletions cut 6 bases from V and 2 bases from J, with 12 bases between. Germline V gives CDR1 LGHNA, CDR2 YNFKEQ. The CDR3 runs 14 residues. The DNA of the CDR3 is TGTGCCAGCAGTCAGGACTTTTACACAGATACGCAGTATTTT. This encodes CASSQDFYTDTQYF.

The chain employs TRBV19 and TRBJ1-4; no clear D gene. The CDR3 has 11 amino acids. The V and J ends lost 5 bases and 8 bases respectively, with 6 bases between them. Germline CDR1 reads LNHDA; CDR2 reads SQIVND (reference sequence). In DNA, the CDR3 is TGTGCCAGTAGTGAGGGAGAAAAACTGTTTTTT. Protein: CASSEGEKLFF.